This TCR beta chain was recorded in a study of blood T cell repertoires in COVID-19. TCRdb's table, derived via immunoSEQ multiplex PCR, lists solely in-frame clones and lacks some. In the table there are just under 350,000 clones, about 89% of which are singletons. V was trimmed by 1 base and J by 4 bases, leaving 14 bases between them. Germline loops: CDR1 SGHRS, CDR2 YFSETQ. This CDR3 is 15 amino acids long. This chain links TRBV5-1 with TRBJ1-2; no clear D gene. The sequence was obtained from a woman between 45 and 65 years old with COVID-19, enrolled during active disease. Sequencing was carried out using peripheral blood. CDR3 residues: CASSLSGASGYGYTF. In DNA form, the CDR3 reads TGCGCCAGCAGCTTGTCCGGAGCTTCTGGCTATGGCTACACCTTC. Full variable domain (missing parts from reference TRBV5-1 and TRBJ1-2): KAGVTQTPRYLIKTRGQQVTLSCSPISGHRSVSWYQQTPGQGLQFLFEYFSETQRNKGNFPGRFSGRQFSNSRSEMNVSTLELGDSALYLCASSLSGASGYGYTFGSGTRLTVV.